The subject of this entry is one TCR beta chain. Its specific antigen is unknown. Base qualities were left out, and no much larger clone turns up one base away. Every donor was a healthy Caucasian. This record comes from a study of identical twins (dated by TCRdb to 2015 to 2016). Background on the whole study: To test whether fetal clonotypes persist, this study deep-sequenced TCR alpha and beta repertoires from monozygotic twins, from unrelated adults of various ages, and from cord blood. To rule out contamination, replicate twin experiments were performed at different times with different library preparation protocols.

Receptor amplification or capture employed 5' RACE. The instrument was an Illumina HiSeq 2000. A universal primer binding site was introduced by template switching, and a unique molecular identifier was present in the final cDNA, enabling accurate counting of TCR cDNA molecules. Specific primers in the conserved constant-segment region were used to synthesize first-strand cDNA for the TCR alpha and beta chains. To control for contamination, every cDNA library was double barcoded, receiving both a SMART-Mk sample barcode and Illumina barcodes. Two successive PCR steps introduced TruSeq adapter sequences along with Illumina sample barcodes. TCR alpha and beta cDNA libraries were sequenced on the Illumina HiSeq platform with custom primers. In the source study's methods: Raw reads were processed with MiGEC to extract unique molecular identifiers, and MiXCR was used to determine CDR3 positions. For each individual, recombination models were inferred using an EM algorithm with the repgenHMM and IGoR tools. The analysis of shared clonotypes was done with the tcR package in R, with sharing normalized by the product of cloneset sizes. To study raw recombination without the effects of thymic and clonal selection, out-of-frame nonproductive sequences were analyzed. TCRdb reprocessed the public reads (quality trimming at Q25 with fastp, clone calling with MiXCR) and kept in-frame beta chains. Rows are unified per CDR3 protein, each entry keeping the most common DNA and genes. The V and J calls come from TCRdb's annotation, not from the publication. Present in this sample are 1.5 million to 2 million distinct CDR3 sequences, roughly a third of which were seen just once. The ten largest clonotypes hold about 0.25% of the sample.

Overall study results and their limits: Excess twin sharing in beta out-of-frame sequences was weaker because fewer shared sequences lowered the signal-to-noise ratio. Out-of-frame TCR alpha sharing in monozygotic twins was systematically underestimated by recombination models, whereas sharing between unrelated individuals was in agreement with the recombination models. Because the same donors could not be followed over many years, the conclusions relied on cross-sectional statistical analysis. Compared with coincidental sharing between unrelated individuals, an excess of low generation-probability sequences was observed among out-of-frame TCR alpha sequences shared between twins. Zero-insertion analyses could be partly confounded by invariant T cells such as MAIT and iNKT, although diverse VJ usage argued against such confounding for most clonotypes. Fewer insertions were carried by abundant cord blood beta clonotypes; a weaker similar trend was observed in young adult naive repertoires, while no such trend was observed in memory repertoires.

The clonotype comes from a newborn girl in good health. Sequenced sample: cord blood.

The CDR3 in this case is CSARGWGGLYF. The sequenced DNA: TGCAGTGCTAGAGGGTGGGGGGGGCTGTACTTC. The rearranged chain carries TRBV20-1 and TRBJ2-5, and the D gene may be TRBD2, 7 bases matching. The CDR3 runs 11 residues from the cysteine to the phenylalanine. Of all the DNA, just the CDR3 is kept, 33 bases in frame from base 1. CDR1 DFQATT and CDR2 SNEGSKA were looked up in the germline V gene (reference sequence). The V and J ends are trimmed by 1 base and 13 bases, leaving 13 bases between them.